This TCR beta chain was profiled in a study of blood T cell repertoires in COVID-19. How the authors handled the data: Estimation of nucleated cell counts was performed using reference gene primer amplification. Repertoires were generated with immunoSEQ multiplex PCR, while TCRdb's copy carries only in-frame clones and drops some. V and J calls and clone size are given by that table; D and trimming were obtained from the DNA. The sample contains 390,000 or so clones, 86% of which appear only once. Germline V lookup: CDR1 SGHNT, CDR2 YYREEE (reference sequence). V was cut by 3 bases and J by 4 bases, with 11 bases left in between. The CDR3 spans 13 residues.

The genes are TRBV5-4 and TRBJ2-7; maybe TRBD1 (5 bases). This clonotype was obtained from a woman aged 25 to 39 with active or convalescent COVID-19. Material for sequencing was peripheral blood. CDR3 in amino acids: CASSYNTGYEQYF. As DNA, the CDR3 is TGTGCCAGCAGCTACAACACAGGATACGAGCAGTACTTC.